This T cell receptor beta chain originates from a study of T cells after yellow fever vaccination (dated by TCRdb to between 2017 and 2020). Study-wide context: The SMART-Seq v4 Ultra Low Input RNA kit was used to prepare libraries from fractions with low cell numbers. To track T-cell clones before and after primary and booster YFV17D yellow fever vaccination, bulk TCR alpha and beta repertoires were sequenced longitudinally. Two healthy male donors, one aged 18 to 30 and one aged 30 to 40 years, were included in the cohort. Blood was collected at multiple timepoints before and after primary and secondary immunization, and bulk PBMC replicates and cell subsets were isolated. Summary of the overall study and its limitations: Computational filtering was needed because FACS-sorted repertoires could contain abundant contaminating clonotypes from the bulk population. Most clones expanded after primary vaccination were re-detected after the booster (about 96% of CD4 and around 88% of CD8), suggesting broad memory maintenance. A small share of clonotypes occurred in both CD4 and CD8 compartments, likely arising from convergent recombination. Compared with the primary T-cell response, the secondary T-cell response was faster but weaker, reaching its peak on day 5 rather than on day 15. The study included only a couple of donors, which limits how far the findings can be generalized.

TCR cDNA was made using 5'RACE template switching, a step that added a universal primer site and unique molecular identifiers. Priming of cDNA synthesis was performed from both the TCR alpha and TCR beta constant segments. Libraries were amplified in two PCR steps, with sample barcodes and sequencing adapters added in the second step. Sequencing of libraries was performed on Illumina HiSeq 2500 (2x100 bp) or NovaSeq (2x150 bp). As for the authors' bioinformatics: Reads were demultiplexed and collapsed into UMI consensus sequences with MIGEC, and V(D)J alignment was performed with MiXCR. Vaccine-responding clonotypes were defined with edgeR using replicate PBMC samples, requiring FDR below 0.01 and a log2 fold change above 5 up to day 15. Each bulk clonotype received a CD4 or CD8 identity based on whether the sequenced CD4 or CD8 repertoire contained that clonotype at higher abundance. Starting from the raw public reads, TCRdb applied fastp trimming at Q25, assembled clones with MiXCR and retained in-frame beta chains. Every CDR3 protein is listed once, alongside the most common genes and DNA of its rows. The V and J calls, along with clone size, are taken from TCRdb and not from the paper's own processing. This sample has roughly 500,000 distinct CDR3 sequences in its table, and roughly 19% of those were observed once. More than 13% of the sample belongs to the ten largest clones.

Of note for this clonotype: The specificity of this receptor is unknown. Base qualities are not at hand, and no much larger clone is one base apart.

The treatment or condition label on this specimen signifies: live attenuated yellow fever vaccine strain. At each blood-draw timepoint, two biological replicates of bulk PBMCs were collected. A standard Ficoll-Paque protocol was used to isolate PBMCs from peripheral blood. TriZol was used to extract RNA from bulk PBMCs, from CD4 and CD8 fractions, and from dextramer-positive and dextramer-negative fractions. The germline V gene supplies CDR1 MNHEY and CDR2 SVGAGI. V gives up 3 bases and J gives up 9 bases, and the segment between their germline ends measures 18 bases. Inclusive of the bounding cysteine and phenylalanine, the CDR3 is 14 residues long. Only the CDR3 DNA stays, 42 bases, in frame from base 1.

The TCR was taken from a young man who received the YFV17D yellow fever vaccine. Recombination joined TRBV6-5 with TRBJ2-7; the D gene is perhaps TRBD1 or TRBD2, each of them matching over 7 bases. Here the sequenced sample was PBMCs, taken 15 days after the yellow fever booster vaccination. The nucleotide sequence reads TGTGCCAGCAGTTATTCCGACAGGGAGGGGTGGCAGTACTTC. It codes for CASSYSDREGWQYF.